Sequencing of this T cell receptor beta chain was carried out in a study of technical replicates of blood from four donors. Profiling relied on immunoSEQ multiplex PCR, and the TCRdb table lists in-frame clones only, not all of them. The data show over 50,000 clones, 75% to 90% seen once. Trimming pared 5 bases from V and 2 bases from J, leaving 15 bases between. The CDR3 length is 15 residues. CDR1 is SGHNT and CDR2 is YYREEE in the germline V gene (reference sequence). The chain links TRBV5-4 to TRBJ2-3; D is possibly TRBD1 (6 bases). The sequenced sample consisted of PBMCs. This receptor was obtained from a human donor in good health. Some clones in this sample may be carry-over from other donors' samples. The CDR3, as DNA: TGTGCCAGCAGAACGAGTATGGGGGCCACAGATACGCAGTATTTT. This translates into CASRTSMGATDTQYF.